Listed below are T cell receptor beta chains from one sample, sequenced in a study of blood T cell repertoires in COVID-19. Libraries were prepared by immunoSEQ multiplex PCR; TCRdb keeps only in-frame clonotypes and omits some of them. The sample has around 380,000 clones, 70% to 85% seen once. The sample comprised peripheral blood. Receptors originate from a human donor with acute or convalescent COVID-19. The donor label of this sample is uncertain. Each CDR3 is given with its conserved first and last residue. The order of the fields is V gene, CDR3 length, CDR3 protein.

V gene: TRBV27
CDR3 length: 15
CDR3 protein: CASSLAYGPKRGYTF

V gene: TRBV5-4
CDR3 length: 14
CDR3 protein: CASSLGIRDYGYTF

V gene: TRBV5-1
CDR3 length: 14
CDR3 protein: CASSLGLMNTEAFF

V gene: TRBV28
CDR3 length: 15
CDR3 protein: CASSPGTGFNEKLFF

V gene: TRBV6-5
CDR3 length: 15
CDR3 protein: CASSPDRASNQPQHF

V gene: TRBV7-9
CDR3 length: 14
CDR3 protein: CASSSTGGDTEAFF

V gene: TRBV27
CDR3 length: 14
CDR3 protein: CASSQGGSGNTIYF

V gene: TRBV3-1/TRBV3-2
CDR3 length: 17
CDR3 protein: CASSQRQQSSGANVLTF

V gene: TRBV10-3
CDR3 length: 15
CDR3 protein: CAISPGGGGRNEQFF

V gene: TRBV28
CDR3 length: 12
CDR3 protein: CASSELIQGSFF

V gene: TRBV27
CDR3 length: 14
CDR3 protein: CASSLEAGYNEQFF

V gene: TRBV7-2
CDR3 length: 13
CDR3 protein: CASSLDRNQPQHF

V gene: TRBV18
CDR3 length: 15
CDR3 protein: CASSTGTGSSYEQYF

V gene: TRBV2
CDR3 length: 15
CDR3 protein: CASSEGRTNTGELFF

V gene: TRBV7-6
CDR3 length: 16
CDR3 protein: CASSLSPGSGANVLTF

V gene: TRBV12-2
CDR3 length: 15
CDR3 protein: CASRPLLGTNEKLFF

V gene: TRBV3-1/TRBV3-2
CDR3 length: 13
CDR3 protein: CASEGPSSYEQYF

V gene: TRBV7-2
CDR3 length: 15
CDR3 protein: CASSSSGNFYNEQFF

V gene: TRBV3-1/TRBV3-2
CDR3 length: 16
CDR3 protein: CASSPRAADRFYGYTF

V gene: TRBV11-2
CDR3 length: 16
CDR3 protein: CASSLRRDRTQETQYF

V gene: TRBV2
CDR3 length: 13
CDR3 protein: CASSGLRYYEQYF

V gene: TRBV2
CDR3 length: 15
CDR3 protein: CASRPSRGSTDTQYF

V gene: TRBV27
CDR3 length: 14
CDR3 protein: CASSGGITGTEAFF

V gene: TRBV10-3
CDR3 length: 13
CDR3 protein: CAIGGMRNQPQHF

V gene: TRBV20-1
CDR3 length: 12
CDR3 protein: CSASVRNTEAFF

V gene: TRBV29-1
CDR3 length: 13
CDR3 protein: CSVAVGGNTEAFF

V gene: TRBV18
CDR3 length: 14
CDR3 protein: CASSPDRANYGYTF

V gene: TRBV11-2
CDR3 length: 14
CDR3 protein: CASSVPTGYYGYTF

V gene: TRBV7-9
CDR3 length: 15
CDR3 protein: CASSLYGQAITEAFF

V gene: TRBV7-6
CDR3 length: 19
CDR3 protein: CASSPKMTSGATNTGELFF

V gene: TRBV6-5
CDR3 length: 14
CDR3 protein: CASTSQAPVSPLHF

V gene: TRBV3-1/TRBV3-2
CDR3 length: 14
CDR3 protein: CASRRTGTNTEAFF

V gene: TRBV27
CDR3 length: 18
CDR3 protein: CASSLLFSVRTVFYGYTF

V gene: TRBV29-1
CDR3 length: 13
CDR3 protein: CSVYKNTNYGYTF

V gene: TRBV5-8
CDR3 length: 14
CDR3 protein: CASSPGQTDQPQHF

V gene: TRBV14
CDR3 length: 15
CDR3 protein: CASSQAGTGGEKLFF

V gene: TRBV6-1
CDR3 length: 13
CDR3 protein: CASSDLPPAAQHF

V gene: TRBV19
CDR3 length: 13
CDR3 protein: CASQGFGNTEAFF

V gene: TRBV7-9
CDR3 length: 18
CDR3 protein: CASSLAGPGGPSNQPQHF

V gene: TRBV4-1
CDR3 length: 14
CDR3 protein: CASSQGGQPSPLHF

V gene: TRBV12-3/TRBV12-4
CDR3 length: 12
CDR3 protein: CASSFGDQPQHF

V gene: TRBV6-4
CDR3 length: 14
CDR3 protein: CASSDSTGATEAFF

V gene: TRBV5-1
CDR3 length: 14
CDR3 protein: CASSEGRRGNTIYF

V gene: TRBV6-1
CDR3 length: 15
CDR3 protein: CASSEAGASSYEQYF

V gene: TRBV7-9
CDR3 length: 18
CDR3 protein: CASTVTVGTGGASSVYTF